These 30 T cell receptor beta chains originate from one sample sequenced in a study of T-cell memory formation after mild COVID-19 listed by TCRdb under 2021. Libraries were made using 5' RACE. Sequencing was carried out with an Illumina NovaSeq 6000. The public reads were reanalyzed by TCRdb: fastp trimming at Q25, MiXCR alignment, in-frame beta chains only. Identical CDR3 protein sequences are pooled into one entry, listed with their most common genes and DNA. For this sample the table gives approximately 350,000 distinct CDR3 sequences, of which roughly an eighth were detected only once. Of the sample, about 20% falls within the top ten clones. What was sequenced was PBMCs or a T cell subset sorted from them (not recorded which). Every receptor here comes from a man aged 18-30 years who had mild COVID-19 (a few samples of this study predate the infection). The sample titles of this study are shuffled in the database, so cell type and time point are left out; the donor was told from shared clones.

This clonotype showed up just a few times. V gene TRBV7-2 combines with J gene TRBJ2-5; TRBD2 might be the D (6 bases). V lost 8 bases to trimming and J lost 7 bases, with 20 bases between them. CDR3 length equals 14 residues. Germline CDR1 reads SGHTA; CDR2 reads FQGNSA. Here the CDR3 reads CASLLVGPGGTQYF. In nucleotides, the CDR3 is TGTGCCAGCTTACTAGTCGGGCCCGGGGGGACCCAGTACTTC.

V and J are TRBV12-2 and TRBJ1-2. TRBV12-2 is a documented pseudogene. This CDR3 is 17 amino acids long. The chain's CDR3 is CASRKAGNNPCGYGYTF. The CDR3 coding sequence is TGTGCAAGTCGTAAGGCTGGCAACAACCCGTGCGGCTATGGCTACACCTTC.

There are a few counts of this clonotype. This rearrangement joins TRBV7-9 to TRBJ1-1; D perhaps matches TRBD1 (5 bases). CDR1 is SEHNR and CDR2 is FQNEAQ in the germline V gene (reference sequence). The CDR3 contains 12 residues. V was pared by 8 bases and J by 4 bases, with 11 bases between. The CDR3 spells CASAPGSTEAFF. DNA of the CDR3: TGTGCCAGCGCCCCAGGGAGCACTGAAGCTTTCTTT.

This clonotype was seen only a few times. The chain couples TRBV12-3 or TRBV12-4 to TRBJ2-1; D ambiguous. The V end lost 2 bases, the J end lost 6 bases, and 11 bases lay between the germline ends. The CDR3 extends over 14 amino acids. The CDR3 bases are TGTGCCAGCAGTTTACTTTATAGGGTCAATGAGCAGTTCTTC. It is translated as CASSLLYRVNEQFF.

The chain joins TRBV9 to TRBJ2-5; possibly TRBD1 for D (5 bases). The germline gives CDR1 SGDLS, CDR2 YYNGEE. V was cut by 2 bases and J by 4 bases, with 12 bases left in between. The CDR3 is made up of 14 amino acids. The CDR3 reads CASSVTRGAETQYF. As DNA, the CDR3 is TGTGCCAGCAGCGTCACTCGTGGGGCAGAGACCCAGTACTTC.

This clonotype came up a few times. The rearrangement joins TRBV7-6 to TRBJ1-5, with D possibly matching TRBD1 (6 bases). The CDR3 consists of 13 residues. Deletions cut 5 bases from V and 7 bases from J, with 12 bases between. Germline V gene sequence: CDR1 SGHVS, CDR2 FNYEAQ. The CDR3 DNA follows: TGTGCCAGCAGCCCCCAACAGGGCCAGCCCCAGCATTTT. This codes for CASSPQQGQPQHF.

This clonotype came up many times. The V call is TRBV5-5, the J call TRBJ1-1; D may be TRBD1 (5 bases). CDR1 SGHKS and CDR2 YYEKEE come from the germline V gene (reference sequence). The CDR3 runs 15 residues. V was shortened by 4 bases and J by 4 bases, with 17 bases between the two germline ends. CDR3 region: CASSEGAPGGTEAFF. The CDR3 DNA reads as TGTGCCAGCAGCGAGGGCGCTCCGGGGGGCACTGAAGCTTTCTTT.

In its sample, this clonotype was seen a few times. V is TRBV6-5 and J is TRBJ1-2; D perhaps matches TRBD1 (5 bases). V was trimmed by 5 bases and J by 8 bases, leaving 15 bases between them. Germline lookup yields CDR1 MNHEY and CDR2 SVGAGI. The CDR3 is made up of 13 amino acids. CDR3 nucleotides: TGTGCCAGCAGTCGGGACCTACGGCGGGGCTACACCTTC. Translating gives CASSRDLRRGYTF.

The genes are TRBV29-1 and TRBJ2-3, with TRBD2 as a possible D gene (6 bases). V was shortened by 8 bases and J by 1 base, with 10 bases between the two germline ends. The CDR3 runs to 12 residues. Per germline, CDR1 SQVTM and CDR2 ANQGSEA. The CDR3 region is CSTRERTDTQYF. As DNA, the CDR3 is TGCAGCACCCGGGAGCGCACAGATACGCAGTATTTT.

This clonotype was detected a few times. The chain links TRBV10-3 to TRBJ2-5, with TRBD2 matching 14 bases. The V and J ends lost 10 bases and 2 bases, in that order; junction bases with no gene match: 6. From germline, CDR1 is ENHRY and CDR2 SYGVKD. The CDR3 runs to 15 residues. CDR3 coding DNA: TGTGCCACGCGGACTAGCGGGGGGCCTCAAGAGACCCAGTACTTC. Residues: CATRTSGGPQETQYF.

This clonotype showed up just a few times. The chain carries TRBV4-1 and TRBJ1-1, with TRBD1 identical over 7 bases. Germline V CDR1 and CDR2: MGHRA, YSYEKL. There are 15 residues in the CDR3. Germline trimming cut 1 base from V and 1 base from J; bases unmatched to any gene: 3. The DNA of the CDR3 is TGCGCCAGCAGCCAAGCCGGGACAGAGAACACTGAAGCTTTCTTT. Protein sequence: CASSQAGTENTEAFF.

This clonotype was detected only a few times. The gene calls are TRBV20-1 and TRBJ2-7; TRBD1 matches at 7 bases. From germline, CDR1 is DFQATT and CDR2 SNEGSKA (reference sequence). V trimming: 3 bases; J trimming: 7 bases; junction bases outside the gene matches: 9. The CDR3 runs 13 residues. The CDR3, as DNA: TGCAGTGCTAGGGAACCGGGACAGCGGGAGCAGTACTTC. The encoded protein is CSAREPGQREQYF.

Only a few counts were recorded for this clonotype. V usage is TRBV4-3 and J usage is TRBJ2-3; D is undetermined. Trimming took off 4 bases at V and 2 bases at J, with 16 bases between the two ends. The CDR3 covers 16 residues. Germline values: CDR1 LGHNA, CDR2 YSLEER. The CDR3 protein is CASSPRRASSTDTQYF. The CDR3 nucleotides read TGCGCCAGCAGCCCCCGAAGGGCCTCTTCCACAGATACGCAGTATTTT.

In this sample, this clonotype turned up a few times. This CDR3 is CASSPDQELQFF. CDR3 DNA sequence: TGTGCCAGCTCCCCGGACCAGGAACTCCAGTTCTTC. This chain links TRBV18 with TRBJ2-1, with unresolved D. There are 12 residues in the CDR3. CDR1 and CDR2 from the germline V gene are KGHSH and LQKENI. V was trimmed by 6 bases and J by 13 bases, leaving 16 bases between them.

The J gene is TRBJ1-1, the V gene TRBV2; D is undetermined. The CDR3 extends over 12 amino acids. V was clipped by 6 bases and J by 6 bases, with 11 bases between them. Germline V CDR1 and CDR2: SNHLY, FYNNEI. Here the CDR3 DNA reads TGTGCCAGCAGCTCCCCCCCGGCTGAAGCTTTCTTT. It codes for CASSSPPAEAFF.

The chain has TRBV4-2 and TRBJ2-5, with 8 positions matching TRBD1. Trimming cost V 5 bases and J 2 bases; bases outside gene matches: 4. Germline values: CDR1 LGHNA, CDR2 YNFKEQ. The CDR3 loop spans 14 amino acids. CDR3 DNA: TGTGCCAGCAGCAAACAGGGGGAGCAAGAGACCCAGTACTTC. Translating it yields CASSKQGEQETQYF.

V is TRBV25-1 and J is TRBJ2-7; D remains ambiguous. V was trimmed by 3 bases and J by 3 bases, leaving 3 bases between them. CDR1 and CDR2 from the germline V gene are MGHDK and SYGVNS. The CDR3 is made up of 11 amino acids. CDR3: CASSEVYEQYF. In nucleotides, the CDR3 is TGTGCCAGCAGTGAGGTCTACGAGCAGTACTTC.

In its sample, this clonotype was seen a few times. The rearrangement uses TRBV7-2 and TRBJ2-2; a weak D match, TRBD1 (6 bases). Germline-derived CDR1 and CDR2 are SGHTA and FQGNSA. The CDR3 extends over 15 amino acids. V dropped 1 base and J dropped 6 bases, with 12 bases sitting between them. CDR3 in DNA: TGTGCCAGCAGCTTAGTTTGGGGGCAAGCCGGGGAGCTGTTTTTT. This gives the protein CASSLVWGQAGELFF. Variable domain in full (rest from reference TRBV7-2 and TRBJ2-2): GAGVSQSPSNKVTEKGKDVELRCDPISGHTALYWYRQSLGQGLEFLIYFQGNSAPDKSGLPSDRFSAERTGGSVSTLTIQRTQQEDSAVYLCASSLVWGQAGELFFGEGSRLTVL.

CDR3 coding DNA: TGTGCCACCGAGACAGATCGAGGAAACATTCAGTACTTC. Encoded protein: CATETDRGNIQYF. The chain recombines TRBV15 with TRBJ2-4; TRBD1 might be the D (5 bases). V lost 8 bases and J lost 6, with 14 bases in between. The germline V gene has CDR1 LNHNV and CDR2 YYDKDF (reference sequence). CDR3 length: 13 residues.

The rearrangement uses TRBV5-1 and TRBJ2-3; D is undetermined. The V end lost 4 bases, the J end lost 2 bases, and 14 bases lay between the germline ends. The CDR3 has 15 amino acids. Germline assignment: CDR1 SGHRS and CDR2 YFSETQ. The DNA of the CDR3 is TGCGCCAGCAGCCTCGAAGGCTACCCCACAGATACGCAGTATTTT. Its protein is CASSLEGYPTDTQYF.

This clonotype was picked up many times. This chain joins TRBV6-6 and TRBJ2-1, with D uncertain. Germline CDR1 is MNHNY and CDR2 is SVGAGI (reference sequence). This CDR3 contains 11 residues. V lost 2 bases and J 8 bases, leaving 4 bases between the germline ends. CDR3 DNA sequence: TGTGCCAGCAGTTACGGGGATGAGCAGTTCTTC. It translates to CASSYGDEQFF.

The table lists this clonotype with many counts. The chain recombines TRBV7-6 with TRBJ2-3; 7 bases are shared with TRBD2. V lost 5 bases and J lost 2; bases outside the gene matches: 7. CDR1 is SGHVS and CDR2 is FNYEAQ in the germline V gene. The CDR3 is 15 amino acids. The CDR3 DNA follows: TGTGCCAGCAGCCCTGGGGGGGGGGTCACAGATACGCAGTATTTT. It yields the protein CASSPGGGVTDTQYF.

This clonotype turned up a few times. The gene calls are TRBV6-5 and TRBJ1-2; D remains ambiguous. Germline V lookup: CDR1 MNHEY, CDR2 SVGAGI. With 8 bases removed from V and 4 bases from J, the gap between germline ends came to 20 bases. CDR3 length equals 15 residues. Here the CDR3 reads CASPLIRVGGYGYTF. The CDR3 DNA reads TGTGCCAGCCCCTTAATAAGGGTCGGCGGCTATGGCTACACCTTC.

This clonotype was counted between two and nine times. J is TRBJ2-3 and V is TRBV9; D remains unclear. Trimming took off 0 bases at V and 4 bases at J, with 6 bases between the two ends. From germline, CDR1 is SGDLS and CDR2 YYNGEE. CDR3 length equals 13 residues. The chain's CDR3 is CASSVEVADTQYF. CDR3 DNA sequence: TGTGCCAGCAGCGTAGAAGTGGCAGATACGCAGTATTTT.

This clonotype was picked up many times. The chain joins TRBV7-6 to TRBJ1-3; 7 bases fit TRBD1. Germline V gene sequence: CDR1 SGHVS, CDR2 FNYEAQ. Trimming cost V 5 bases and J 0 bases; bases outside gene matches: 10. This CDR3 is built from 17 residues. CDR3 residues: CASSPRGQLSSGNTIYF. The CDR3 DNA sequence: TGTGCCAGCAGCCCGAGGGGACAGCTCAGCTCTGGAAACACCATATATTTT. Full variable domain (missing parts from reference TRBV7-6 and TRBJ1-3): GAGVSQSPRYKVTKRGQDVALRCDPISGHVSLYWYRQALGQGPEFLTYFNYEAQQDKSGLPNDRFSAERPEGSISTLTIQRTEQRDSAMYRCASSPRGQLSSGNTIYFGEGSWLTVV.

The chain has TRBV3-2 and TRBJ1-2; TRBD1, the table's D call, lacks a check against the DNA. TRBV3-2 is a recognized pseudogene. The CDR3 contains 17 residues. CDR3 in amino acids: CASSHISRARDSGGYTF. CDR3 in DNA: TGTGCCAGCAGCCACATATCTAGGGCCAGGGATTCGGGTGGCTACACCTTC.

The chain has TRBV7-9 and TRBJ2-3; a weak D match, TRBD1 (6 bases). Germline-derived CDR1 and CDR2 are SEHNR and FQNEAQ (reference sequence). V was cut by 3 bases and J by 4 bases, with 11 bases left in between. The CDR3 has 14 amino acids. This chain's CDR3 is CASSFRGFADTQYF. The CDR3 coding sequence is TGTGCCAGCAGCTTCAGGGGCTTCGCAGATACGCAGTATTTT.

This rearrangement joins TRBV2 to TRBJ1-6, with D unresolved. There are 14 residues in the CDR3. V was trimmed by 0 bases and J by 12 bases, leaving 12 bases between them. Germline CDR1 is SNHLY and CDR2 is FYNNEI. CDR3 region: CASSEAWAGGPLHF. Here the CDR3 DNA reads TGTGCCAGCAGTGAAGCGTGGGCGGGCGGACCCCTCCACTTT.

This clonotype was counted between two and nine times. V usage is TRBV12-3 or TRBV12-4 and J usage is TRBJ2-7, with D uncertain. The CDR3 is 12 amino acids. V was clipped by 3 bases and J by 3 bases, with 6 bases between them. The CDR3 DNA follows: TGTGCCAGCAGTTTTTCTAACTACGAGCAGTACGTC. Translated: CASSFSNYEQYV.

This clonotype was counted ten times or more. The chain employs TRBV7-2 and TRBJ2-5, with TRBD1 matching 8 bases. Germline CDR1 and CDR2: SGHTA and FQGNSA. CDR3 size: 15 residues. With V trimmed by 4 bases and J by 4 bases, 8 bases remained unmatched. The CDR3 DNA follows: TGTGCCAGCAGCTCGCAGGGGGCGCGGGCAGAGACCCAGTACTTC. Its translation: CASSSQGARAETQYF.